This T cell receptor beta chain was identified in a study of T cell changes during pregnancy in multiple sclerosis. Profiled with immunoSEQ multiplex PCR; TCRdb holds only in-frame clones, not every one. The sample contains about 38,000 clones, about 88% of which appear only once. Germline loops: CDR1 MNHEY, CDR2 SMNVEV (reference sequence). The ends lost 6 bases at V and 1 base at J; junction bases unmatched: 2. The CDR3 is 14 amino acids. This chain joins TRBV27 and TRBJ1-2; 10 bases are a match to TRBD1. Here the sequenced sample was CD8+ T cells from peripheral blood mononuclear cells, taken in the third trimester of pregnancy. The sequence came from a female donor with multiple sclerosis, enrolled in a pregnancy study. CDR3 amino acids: CASRWTGGNYGYTF. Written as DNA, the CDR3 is TGTGCCAGCAGATGGACAGGGGGTAACTATGGCTACACCTTC.